This is a list of T cell receptor beta chains from one sample in a study of T cell responses to AZD1222 COVID-19 vaccine. Profiling relied on immunoSEQ multiplex PCR, and the TCRdb table lists in-frame clones only, not all of them. The sample has more than 95,000 clones, 90% seen once; the top ten hold about 5%. The source material was peripheral blood, sampled on day 0 of AZD1222 vaccination. The receptors were sampled from an adult in good health. Each CDR3 is given with its conserved first and last residue. The D gene is left open where the match is weak.

cdr3_aa	d_call	v_call	j_call
CASSIRVLNTGELFF	-	TRBV19	TRBJ2-2
CASSQFLRGGRYHTEAFF	-	TRBV7-2	TRBJ1-1
CASSGQTQGDTIYF	TRBD1	TRBV2	TRBJ1-3
CAISESTTQNTGELFF	-	TRBV10-3	TRBJ2-2
CASGRGQGLDYGYTF	TRBD1	TRBV12-5	TRBJ1-2
CASSPRVYEQYF	-	TRBV11-2	TRBJ2-7
CASSLEAGWGYTF	-	TRBV7-9	TRBJ1-2
CASSEDGTAIYEQYF	TRBD1	TRBV6-1	TRBJ2-7
CASSVGQLSSPLHF	-	TRBV9	TRBJ1-6
CASSVTGTEAFF	-	TRBV19	TRBJ1-1
CASSIAGTSTDTQYF	-	TRBV19	TRBJ2-3
CASSEDGLTGNTEAFF	-	TRBV2	TRBJ1-1
CASSVAPGADLYEQYF	-	TRBV9	TRBJ2-7
CASSQTTGQPQHF	-	TRBV3-1/TRBV3-2	TRBJ1-5
CASSQEFSAGKSYEQYF	-	TRBV4-2	TRBJ2-7
CSVLGGQGFGMNTEAFF	TRBD1	TRBV29-1	TRBJ1-1
CASSLEVYLSSYNEQFF	-	TRBV5-8	TRBJ2-1
CASSFERQGLSGYTF	TRBD1	TRBV6-5	TRBJ1-2
CASSYDYGGSYEQYF	TRBD2	TRBV6-6	TRBJ2-7
CASSGSGTLGNTIYF	-	TRBV9	TRBJ1-3
CASSLLGANGNTIYF	-	TRBV7-9	TRBJ1-3
CASSAGQGNYGYTF	TRBD1	TRBV5-1	TRBJ1-2
CASSPDRVSYEQYF	TRBD1	TRBV18	TRBJ2-7
CASSFDGGRDLQFF	-	TRBV11-2	TRBJ2-1
CASSLGVGSLNTEAFF	-	TRBV7-2	TRBJ1-1
CASSSSGEVDEQYF	-	TRBV6-2/TRBV6-3	TRBJ2-7
CASSLTSYEQYF	-	TRBV7-2	TRBJ2-7
CASRRDSFSGNTIYF	-	TRBV6-5	TRBJ1-3
CASSAGDRGRGKNIQYF	TRBD1	TRBV9	TRBJ2-4
CASSDPGTGVYEQYF	TRBD1	TRBV10-2	TRBJ2-7
CASSFRGRSYGYTF	-	TRBV28	TRBJ1-2
CASSKDRNGYGYTF	-	TRBV11-2	TRBJ1-2